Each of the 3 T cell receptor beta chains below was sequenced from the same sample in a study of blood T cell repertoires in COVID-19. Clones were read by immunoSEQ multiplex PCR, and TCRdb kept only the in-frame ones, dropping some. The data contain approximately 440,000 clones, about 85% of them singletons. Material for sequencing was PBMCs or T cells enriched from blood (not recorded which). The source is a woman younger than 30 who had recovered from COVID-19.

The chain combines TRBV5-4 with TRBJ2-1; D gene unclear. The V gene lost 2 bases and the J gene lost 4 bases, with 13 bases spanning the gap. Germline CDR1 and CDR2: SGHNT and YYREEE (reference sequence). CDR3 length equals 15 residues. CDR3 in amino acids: CASSFSPISYNEQFF. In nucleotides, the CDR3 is TGTGCCAGCAGCTTTAGCCCGATATCGTACAATGAGCAGTTCTTC.

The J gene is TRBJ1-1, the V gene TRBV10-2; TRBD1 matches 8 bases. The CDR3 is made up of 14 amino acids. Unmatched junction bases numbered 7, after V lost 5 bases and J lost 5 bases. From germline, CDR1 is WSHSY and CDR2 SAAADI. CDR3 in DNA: TGCGCCAGCAGTTCGACAGGGGTAAGGACTGAAGCTTTCTTT. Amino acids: CASSSTGVRTEAFF.

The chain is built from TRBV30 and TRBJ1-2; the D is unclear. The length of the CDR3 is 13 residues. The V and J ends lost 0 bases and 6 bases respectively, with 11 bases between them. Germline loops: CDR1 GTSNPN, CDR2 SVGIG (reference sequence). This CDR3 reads CAWSVSGKHGYTF. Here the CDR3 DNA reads TGTGCCTGGAGTGTATCGGGGAAACATGGCTACACCTTC.